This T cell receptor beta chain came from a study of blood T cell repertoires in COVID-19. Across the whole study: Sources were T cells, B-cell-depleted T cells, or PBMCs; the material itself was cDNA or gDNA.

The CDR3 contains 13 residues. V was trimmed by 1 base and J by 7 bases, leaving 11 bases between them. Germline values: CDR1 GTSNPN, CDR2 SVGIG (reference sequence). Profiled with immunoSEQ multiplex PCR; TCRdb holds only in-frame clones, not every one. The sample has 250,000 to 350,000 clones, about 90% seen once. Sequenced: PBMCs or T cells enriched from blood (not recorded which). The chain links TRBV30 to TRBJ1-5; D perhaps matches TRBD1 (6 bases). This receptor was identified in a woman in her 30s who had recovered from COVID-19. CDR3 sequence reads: CAWSEGDDQPQHF. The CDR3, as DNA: TGTGCCTGGAGTGAGGGGGACGACCAGCCCCAGCATTTT.